This is a list of T cell receptor beta chains from one sample in a study of blood T cell repertoires in COVID-19. Profiling relied on immunoSEQ multiplex PCR, and the TCRdb table lists in-frame clones only, not all of them. Of approximately 270,000 clones listed, about 90% are singletons. Sequenced sample: PBMCs or T cells enriched from blood (not recorded which). Receptors originate from a human donor in a cohort exposed to, infected with or recovered from COVID-19 (not recorded which). The donor label of this sample is uncertain. The CDR3 runs from the conserved cysteine through the conserved F or W. The D gene is left open where the match is weak. Clone size is shown for a subset of rows, as once, few, many or a class of expanded clone.

v_gene,d_gene,j_gene,abundance,len,CDR3aa,CDR3nt
TRBV25-1,-,TRBJ1-1,once,14,CASSDAQGNTEAFF,TGTGCCAGCAGTGATGCACAGGGCAACACTGAAGCTTTCTTT
TRBV9,-,TRBJ1-1,-,14,CASSVVPENTEAFF,TGTGCCAGCAGCGTAGTGCCAGAGAACACTGAAGCTTTCTTT
TRBV7-2,-,TRBJ2-7,-,13,CASSFGTLNEQYF,TGTGCCAGCAGCTTTGGGACACTAAACGAGCAGTACTTC
TRBV7-9,TRBD1,TRBJ2-1,once,14,CASSFGQGMNEQFF,TGTGCCAGCAGCTTTGGACAGGGTATGAATGAGCAGTTCTTC
TRBV4-2,-,TRBJ1-3,-,16,CASSRRGSGSGNTIYF,TGTGCCAGCAGCCGGCGGGGCTCAGGGAGCGGAAACACCATATATTTT
TRBV5-1,TRBD2,TRBJ2-1,-,16,CASSLAGAGAYNEQFF,TGCGCCAGCAGCTTGGCCGGAGCGGGGGCCTACAATGAGCAGTTCTTC
TRBV18,-,TRBJ2-7,-,14,CASSNTVRLYEQYF,TGTGCCAGCTCGAACACCGTGAGGTTATACGAGCAGTACTTC
TRBV19,-,TRBJ2-7,-,14,CASSRADSGYEQYF,TGTGCCAGTTCGAGGGCGGACAGTGGCTACGAGCAGTACTTC
TRBV4-1,TRBD1,TRBJ1-1,once,15,CASSPDRGPNTEAFF,TGCGCCAGCAGCCCCGACAGGGGGCCTAACACTGAAGCTTTCTTT
TRBV27,-,TRBJ1-4,-,13,CASSFRVNEKLFF,TGTGCCAGCAGTTTCAGGGTTAATGAAAAACTGTTTTTT
TRBV19,-,TRBJ1-1,-,12,CATSDILTEAFF,TGTGCCACTTCGGACATCCTCACTGAAGCTTTCTTT
TRBV19,-,TRBJ1-3,-,16,CASQAREGQPGNTIYF,TGTGCCAGCCAAGCCCGGGAGGGGCAACCTGGAAACACCATATATTTT
TRBV7-3,TRBD1,TRBJ2-2,-,15,CASSRTGANTGELFF,TGTGCCAGCAGCCGGACAGGGGCCAACACCGGGGAGCTGTTTTTT
TRBV15,-,TRBJ1-4,once,17,CATSRDKEAATNEKLFF,TGTGCCACCAGCAGAGATAAAGAGGCAGCAACTAATGAAAAACTGTTTTTT
TRBV18,-,TRBJ2-3,-,16,CASSPVSGMHADTQYF,TGTGCCAGCTCACCCGTAAGCGGAATGCACGCAGATACGCAGTATTTT
TRBV5-6,-,TRBJ1-2,-,13,CASSLDRAYGYTF,TGTGCCAGCAGCTTGGACAGGGCCTATGGCTACACCTTC
TRBV6-6,-,TRBJ1-4,-,14,CASSLDRRVEKLFF,TGTGCCAGCAGTCTTGACAGACGGGTCGAAAAACTGTTTTTT
TRBV6-5,TRBD2,TRBJ2-3,-,15,CASRFGTSGPDTQYF,TGTGCCAGCAGATTCGGGACTAGCGGACCAGATACGCAGTATTTT
TRBV19,TRBD1,TRBJ1-2,once,17,CASNHGTGGGVIYGYTF,TGTGCCAGTAACCATGGGACAGGGGGCGGCGTGATCTATGGCTACACCTTC
TRBV19,-,TRBJ1-5,-,13,CASSILSDQPQHF,TGTGCCAGTAGTATCTTATCCGATCAGCCCCAGCATTTT
TRBV12-3/TRBV12-4,TRBD2,TRBJ2-3,-,11,CASTPGGAQYF,TGTGCCAGCACCCCGGGGGGTGCGCAGTATTTT
TRBV3-1/TRBV3-2,-,TRBJ1-2,few,16,CASSQAYKHPGDGYTF,TGTGCCAGCAGCCAAGCATATAAGCACCCCGGTGATGGCTACACCTTC